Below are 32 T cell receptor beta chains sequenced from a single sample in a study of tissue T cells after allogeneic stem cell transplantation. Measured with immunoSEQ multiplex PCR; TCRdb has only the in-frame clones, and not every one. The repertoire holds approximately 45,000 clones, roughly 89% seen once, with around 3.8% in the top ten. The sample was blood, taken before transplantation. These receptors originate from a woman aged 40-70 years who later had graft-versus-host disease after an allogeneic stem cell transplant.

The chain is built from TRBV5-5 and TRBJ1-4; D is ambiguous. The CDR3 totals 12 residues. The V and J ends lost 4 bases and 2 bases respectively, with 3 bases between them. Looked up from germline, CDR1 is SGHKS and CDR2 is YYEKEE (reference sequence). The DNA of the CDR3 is TGTGCCAGCAGCCGGACTAATGAAAAACTGTTTTTT. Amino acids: CASSRTNEKLFF.

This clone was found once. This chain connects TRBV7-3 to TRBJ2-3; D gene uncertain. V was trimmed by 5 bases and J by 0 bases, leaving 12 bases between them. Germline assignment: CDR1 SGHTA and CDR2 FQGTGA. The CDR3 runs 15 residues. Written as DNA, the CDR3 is TGTGCCAGCAGCGGAAGTGGCTCTAGCACAGATACGCAGTATTTT. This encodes CASSGSGSSTDTQYF.

The CDR3 sequence: CASSVGAGINKAFF. The DNA of the CDR3 is TGTGCCAGCAGCGTAGGGGCGGGTATCAATAAAGCTTTCTTT. The chain has TRBV9 and TRBJ1-1; D is undetermined. V lost 0 bases, J lost 9 bases, and 15 bases lay in between. Germline lookup yields CDR1 SGDLS and CDR2 YYNGEE. CDR3 length equals 14 residues.

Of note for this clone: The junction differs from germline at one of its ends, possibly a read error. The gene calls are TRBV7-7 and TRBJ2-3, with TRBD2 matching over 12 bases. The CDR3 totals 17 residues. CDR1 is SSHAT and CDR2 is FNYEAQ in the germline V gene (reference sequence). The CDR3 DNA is TGTGCTAGCAGCCCCGTGGTGCTAGCGGGAGGGAAGGGGACGCAGTATTTT. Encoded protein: CASSPVVLAGGKGTQYF.

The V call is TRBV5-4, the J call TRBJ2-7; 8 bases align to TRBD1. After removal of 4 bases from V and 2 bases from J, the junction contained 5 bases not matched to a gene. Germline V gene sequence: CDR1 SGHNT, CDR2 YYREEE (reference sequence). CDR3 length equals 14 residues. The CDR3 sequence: CASSRGQGAYEQYF. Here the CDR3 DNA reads TGTGCCAGCAGCAGAGGACAGGGCGCCTACGAGCAGTACTTC.

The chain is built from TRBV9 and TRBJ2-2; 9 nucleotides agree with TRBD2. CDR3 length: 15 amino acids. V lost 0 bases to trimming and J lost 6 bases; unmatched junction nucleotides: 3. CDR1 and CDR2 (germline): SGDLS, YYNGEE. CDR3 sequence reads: CASSVGLAESGELFF. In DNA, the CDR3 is TGTGCCAGCAGCGTAGGACTAGCGGAATCCGGGGAGCTGTTTTTT.

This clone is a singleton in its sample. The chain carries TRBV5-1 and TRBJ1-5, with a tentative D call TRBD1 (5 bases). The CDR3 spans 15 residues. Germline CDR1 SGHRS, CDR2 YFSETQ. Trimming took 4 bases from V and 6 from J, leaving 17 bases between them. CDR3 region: CASSREGVRGQPQHF. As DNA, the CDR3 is TGCGCCAGCAGCCGGGAAGGGGTGCGGGGTCAGCCCCAGCATTTT.

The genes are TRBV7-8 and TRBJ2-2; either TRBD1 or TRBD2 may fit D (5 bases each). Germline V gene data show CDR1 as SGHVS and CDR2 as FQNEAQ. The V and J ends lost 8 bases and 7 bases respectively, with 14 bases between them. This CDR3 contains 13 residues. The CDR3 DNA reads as TGTGCCAGCCGCCGGGGCTACGGCGGGGAGCTGTTTTTT. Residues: CASRRGYGGELFF.

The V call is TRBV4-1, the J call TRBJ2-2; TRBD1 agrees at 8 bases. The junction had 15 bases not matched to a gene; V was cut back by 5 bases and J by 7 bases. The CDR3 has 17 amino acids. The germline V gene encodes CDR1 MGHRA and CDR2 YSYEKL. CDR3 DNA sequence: TGCGCCAGCAGCGGACCGGGACAGGTGAACACCGGCGGGGAGCTGTTTTTT. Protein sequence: CASSGPGQVNTGGELFF.

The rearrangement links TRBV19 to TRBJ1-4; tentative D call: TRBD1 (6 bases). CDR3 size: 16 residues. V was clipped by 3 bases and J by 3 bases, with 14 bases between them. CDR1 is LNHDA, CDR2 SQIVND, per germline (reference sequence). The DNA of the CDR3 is TGTGCCAGTAGTATCCGCCGGACAGAGTCTAATGAAAAACTGTTTTTT. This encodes CASSIRRTESNEKLFF.

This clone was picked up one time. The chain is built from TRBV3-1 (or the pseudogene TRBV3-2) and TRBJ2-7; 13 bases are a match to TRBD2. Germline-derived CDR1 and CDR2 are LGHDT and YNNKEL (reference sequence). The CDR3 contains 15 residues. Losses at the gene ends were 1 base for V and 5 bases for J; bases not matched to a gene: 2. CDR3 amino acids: CASSQGLAGGDEQYF. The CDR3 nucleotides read TGTGCCAGCAGCCAAGGACTAGCGGGAGGTGACGAGCAGTACTTC.

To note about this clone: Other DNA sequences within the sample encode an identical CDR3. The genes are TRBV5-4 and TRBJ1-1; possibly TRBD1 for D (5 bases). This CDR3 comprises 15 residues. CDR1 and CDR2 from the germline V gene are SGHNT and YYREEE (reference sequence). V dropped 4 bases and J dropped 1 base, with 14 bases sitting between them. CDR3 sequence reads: CASSLGHGTNTEAFF. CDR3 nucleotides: TGTGCCAGCAGCCTGGGGCATGGGACGAACACTGAAGCTTTCTTT. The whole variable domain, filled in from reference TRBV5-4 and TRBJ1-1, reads ETGVTQSPTHLIKTRGQQVTLRCSSQSGHNTVSWYQQALGQGPQFIFQYYREEENGRGNFPPRFSGLQFPNYSSELNVNALELDDSALYLCASSLGHGTNTEAFFGQGTRLTVV.

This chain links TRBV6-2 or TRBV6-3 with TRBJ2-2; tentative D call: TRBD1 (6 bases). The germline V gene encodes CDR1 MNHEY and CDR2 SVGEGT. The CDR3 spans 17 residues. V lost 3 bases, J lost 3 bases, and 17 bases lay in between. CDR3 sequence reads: CASSYPQGTPYTGELFF. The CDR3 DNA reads TGTGCCAGCAGTTATCCCCAAGGGACACCCTACACCGGGGAGCTGTTTTTT.

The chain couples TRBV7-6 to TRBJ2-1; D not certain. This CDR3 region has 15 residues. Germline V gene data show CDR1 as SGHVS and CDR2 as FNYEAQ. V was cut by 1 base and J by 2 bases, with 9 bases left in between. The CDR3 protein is CASSLEALPYNEQFF. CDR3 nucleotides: TGTGCCAGCAGCTTAGAAGCGCTTCCCTACAATGAGCAGTTCTTC.

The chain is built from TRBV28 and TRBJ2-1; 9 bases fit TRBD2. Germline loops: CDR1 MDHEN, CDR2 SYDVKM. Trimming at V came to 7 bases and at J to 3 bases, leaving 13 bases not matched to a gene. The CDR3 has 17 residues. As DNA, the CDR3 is TGTGCCAGCACACCGACTAGCGGCCCTCGTTTCTACAATGAGCAGTTCTTC. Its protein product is CASTPTSGPRFYNEQFF.

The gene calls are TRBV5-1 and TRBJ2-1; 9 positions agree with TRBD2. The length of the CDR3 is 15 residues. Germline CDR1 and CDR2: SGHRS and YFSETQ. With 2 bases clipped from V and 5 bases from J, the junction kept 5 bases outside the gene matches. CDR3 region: CASSLASGIHNEQFF. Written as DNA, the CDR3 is TGCGCCAGCAGCTTAGCTAGCGGGATCCACAATGAGCAGTTCTTC.

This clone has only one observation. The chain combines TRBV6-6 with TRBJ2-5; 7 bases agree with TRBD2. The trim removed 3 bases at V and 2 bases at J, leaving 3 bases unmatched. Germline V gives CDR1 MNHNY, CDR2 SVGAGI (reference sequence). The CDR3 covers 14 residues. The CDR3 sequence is CASSYGGEQETQYF. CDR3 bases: TGTGCCAGCAGTTATGGGGGGGAACAAGAGACCCAGTACTTC.

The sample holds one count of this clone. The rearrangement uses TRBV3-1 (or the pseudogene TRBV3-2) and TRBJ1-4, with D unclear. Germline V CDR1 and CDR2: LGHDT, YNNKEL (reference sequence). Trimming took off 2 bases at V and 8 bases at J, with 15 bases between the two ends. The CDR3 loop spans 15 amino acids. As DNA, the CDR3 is TGTGCCAGCAGCCAACAAGATCCCGCGGGCGAAAAACTGTTTTTT. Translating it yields CASSQQDPAGEKLFF.

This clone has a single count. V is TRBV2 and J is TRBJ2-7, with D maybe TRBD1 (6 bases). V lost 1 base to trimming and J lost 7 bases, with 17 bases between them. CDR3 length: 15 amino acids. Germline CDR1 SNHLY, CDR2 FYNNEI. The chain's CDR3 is CASSEGGGASPEQYF. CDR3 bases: TGTGCCAGCAGTGAAGGTGGGGGCGCTTCGCCTGAGCAGTACTTC.

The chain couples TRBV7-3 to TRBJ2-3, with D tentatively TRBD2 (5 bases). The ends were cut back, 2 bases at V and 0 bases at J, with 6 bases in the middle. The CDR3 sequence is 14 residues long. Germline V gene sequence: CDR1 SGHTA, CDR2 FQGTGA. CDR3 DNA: TGTGCCAGCAGCTTATCGGGGAGCACAGATACGCAGTATTTT. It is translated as CASSLSGSTDTQYF.

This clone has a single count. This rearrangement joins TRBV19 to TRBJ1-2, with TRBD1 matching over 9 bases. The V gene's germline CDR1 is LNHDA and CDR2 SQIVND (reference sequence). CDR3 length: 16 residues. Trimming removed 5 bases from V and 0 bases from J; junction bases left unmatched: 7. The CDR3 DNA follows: TGTGCCAGTAGTCCGGGGACAGGGCGGACTAACTATGGCTACACCTTC. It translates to CASSPGTGRTNYGYTF. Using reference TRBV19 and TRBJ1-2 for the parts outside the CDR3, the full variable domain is DGGITQSPKYLFRKEGQNVTLSCEQNLNHDAMYWYRQDPGQGLRLIYYSQIVNDFQKGDIAEGYSVSREKKESFPLTVTSAQKNPTAFYLCASSPGTGRTNYGYTFGSGTRLTVV.

The chain's CDR3 is CASSEGGQGGEKLFF. The CDR3 DNA sequence: TGTGCCAGCAGTGAAGGGGGACAGGGAGGAGAAAAACTGTTTTTT. This sequence joins TRBV2 and TRBJ1-4; the match to TRBD1 covers 9 bases. This CDR3 comprises 15 residues. Germline assignment: CDR1 SNHLY and CDR2 FYNNEI. Trimming at V came to 1 base and at J to 8 bases, leaving 5 bases not matched to a gene.

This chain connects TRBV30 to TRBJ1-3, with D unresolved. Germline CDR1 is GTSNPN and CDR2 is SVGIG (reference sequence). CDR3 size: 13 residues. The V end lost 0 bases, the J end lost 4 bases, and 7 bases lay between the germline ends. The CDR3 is CAWSVSGGNTIYF. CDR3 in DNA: TGTGCCTGGAGTGTATCTGGAGGAAACACCATATATTTT.

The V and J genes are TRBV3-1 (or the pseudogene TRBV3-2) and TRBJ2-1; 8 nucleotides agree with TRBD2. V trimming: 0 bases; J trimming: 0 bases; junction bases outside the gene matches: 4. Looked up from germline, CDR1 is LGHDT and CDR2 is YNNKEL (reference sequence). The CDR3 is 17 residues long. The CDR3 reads CASSQDRLAGSYNEQFF. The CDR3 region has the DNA TGTGCCAGCAGCCAAGATAGGCTAGCGGGCTCCTACAATGAGCAGTTCTTC.

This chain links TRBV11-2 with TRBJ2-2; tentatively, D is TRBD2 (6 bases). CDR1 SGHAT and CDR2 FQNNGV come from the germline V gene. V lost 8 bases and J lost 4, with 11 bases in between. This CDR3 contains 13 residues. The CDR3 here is CASRGRLTGELFF. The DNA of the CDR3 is TGTGCCAGCCGAGGGAGGCTCACCGGGGAGCTGTTTTTT.

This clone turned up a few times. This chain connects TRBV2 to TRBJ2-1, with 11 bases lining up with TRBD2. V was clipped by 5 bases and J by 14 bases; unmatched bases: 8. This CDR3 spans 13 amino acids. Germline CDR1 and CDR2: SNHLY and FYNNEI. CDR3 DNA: TGTGCCAGCAGTTCGGGGACTAGCGGTGCTAAGTTCTTC. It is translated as CASSSGTSGAKFF.

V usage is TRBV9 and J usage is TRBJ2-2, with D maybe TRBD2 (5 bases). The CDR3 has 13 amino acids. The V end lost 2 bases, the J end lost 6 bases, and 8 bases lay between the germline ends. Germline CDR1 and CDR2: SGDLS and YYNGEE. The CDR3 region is CASSVRVAGELFF. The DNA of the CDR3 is TGTGCCAGCAGCGTGAGGGTAGCCGGGGAGCTGTTTTTT. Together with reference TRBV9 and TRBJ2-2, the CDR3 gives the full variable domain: DSGVTQTPKHLITATGQRVTLRCSPRSGDLSVYWYQQSLDQGLQFLIQYYNGEERAKGNILERFSAQQFPDLHSELNLSSLELGDSALYFCASSVRVAGELFFGEGSRLTVL.

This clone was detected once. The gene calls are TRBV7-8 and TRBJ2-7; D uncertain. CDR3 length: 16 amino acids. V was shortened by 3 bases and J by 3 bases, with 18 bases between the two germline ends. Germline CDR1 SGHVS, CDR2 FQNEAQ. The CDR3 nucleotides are TGTGCCAGCAGCTTCGCCAGTGGTCTAAACCACTACGAGCAGTACTTC. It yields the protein CASSFASGLNHYEQYF.

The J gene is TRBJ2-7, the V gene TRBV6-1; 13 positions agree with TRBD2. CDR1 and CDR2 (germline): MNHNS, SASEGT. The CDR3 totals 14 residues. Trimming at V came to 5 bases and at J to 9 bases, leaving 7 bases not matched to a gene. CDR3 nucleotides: TGTGCCAGCAGTCCCGGACTAGCGGGAGAGGGGCAGTACTTC. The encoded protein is CASSPGLAGEGQYF.

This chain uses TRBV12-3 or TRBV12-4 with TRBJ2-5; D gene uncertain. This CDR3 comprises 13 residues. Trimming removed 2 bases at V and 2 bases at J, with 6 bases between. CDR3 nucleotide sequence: TGTGCCAGCAGTTTACAAGATCAAGAGACCCAGTACTTC. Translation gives CASSLQDQETQYF.

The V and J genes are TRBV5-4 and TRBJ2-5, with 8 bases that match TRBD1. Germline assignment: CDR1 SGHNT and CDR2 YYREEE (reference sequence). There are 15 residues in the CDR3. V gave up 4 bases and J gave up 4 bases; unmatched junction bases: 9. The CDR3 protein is CASSLQGAKRETQYF. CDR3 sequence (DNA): TGTGCCAGCAGCCTTCAGGGGGCGAAGCGAGAGACCCAGTACTTC.

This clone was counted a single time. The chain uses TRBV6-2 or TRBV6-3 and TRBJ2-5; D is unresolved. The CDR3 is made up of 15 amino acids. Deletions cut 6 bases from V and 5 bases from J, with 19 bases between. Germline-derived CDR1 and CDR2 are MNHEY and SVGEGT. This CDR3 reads CASSRRTPASETQYF. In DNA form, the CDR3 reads TGTGCCAGCAGCCGCCGGACCCCTGCTTCCGAGACCCAGTACTTC.